These 14 T cell receptor beta chains were all obtained from the same sample, sequenced in a study of Tregs in tolerant kidney transplant recipients. The assay was immunoSEQ multiplex PCR, and TCRdb's table has in-frame clones only and misses some. This table has around 120,000 clones, roughly 92% appearing once. Sequenced sample: CD4+ T cells from blood. The receptors shown here come from a human donor in good health.

The V and J genes are TRBV5-1 and TRBJ2-5, with a possible D match to TRBD1 (6 bases). The CDR3 totals 12 residues. V was pared by 1 base and J by 5 bases, with 6 bases between. Germline V gives CDR1 SGHRS, CDR2 YFSETQ. The CDR3 loop is CASSLQGETQYF. The DNA for the CDR3 is TGCGCCAGCAGCTTGCAGGGGGAGACCCAGTACTTC.

The chain joins TRBV19 to TRBJ1-5; 7 bases are shared with TRBD1. The V gene end was trimmed by 7 bases and the J gene end by 3 bases; junction bases not matched to a gene: 9. Germline V gene data show CDR1 as LNHDA and CDR2 as SQIVND (reference sequence). CDR3 length equals 15 residues. CDR3 in DNA: TGTGCCAGTAAAGGAGGACAGGCCTCCAATCAGCCCCAGCATTTT. Amino acids: CASKGGQASNQPQHF. The full variable domain, with the rest looked up from reference TRBV19 and TRBJ1-5, is DGGITQSPKYLFRKEGQNVTLSCEQNLNHDAMYWYRQDPGQGLRLIYYSQIVNDFQKGDIAEGYSVSREKKESFPLTVTSAQKNPTAFYLCASKGGQASNQPQHFGDGTRLSIL.

As regards this clone: The sample holds other DNA sequences that translate to the same CDR3. The CDR3 protein is CASSRGNYGYTF. CDR3 in DNA: TGTGCCAGTAGTAGAGGGAACTATGGCTACACCTTC. The gene calls are TRBV19 and TRBJ1-2; D remains ambiguous. Trimming pared 4 bases from V and 2 bases from J, leaving 5 bases between. Germline V lookup: CDR1 LNHDA, CDR2 SQIVND (reference sequence). The CDR3 covers 12 residues. Variable domain in full (rest from reference TRBV19 and TRBJ1-2): DGGITQSPKYLFRKEGQNVTLSCEQNLNHDAMYWYRQDPGQGLRLIYYSQIVNDFQKGDIAEGYSVSREKKESFPLTVTSAQKNPTAFYLCASSRGNYGYTFGSGTRLTVV.

V and J are TRBV7-8 and TRBJ1-2; the match to TRBD1 covers 9 bases. This CDR3 is built from 14 residues. After removal of 5 bases from V and 2 bases from J, the junction contained 3 bases not matched to a gene. Germline CDR1 is SGHVS and CDR2 is FQNEAQ. CDR3 DNA sequence: TGTGCCAGCAGCCGAGACAGGGGGAACTATGGCTACACCTTC. Protein: CASSRDRGNYGYTF. The full variable domain, with the rest looked up from reference TRBV7-8 and TRBJ1-2, is GAGVSQSPRYKVAKRGQDVALRCDPISGHVSLFWYQQALGQGPEFLTYFQNEAQLDKSGLPSDRFFAERPEGSVSTLKIQRTQQEDSAVYLCASSRDRGNYGYTFGSGTRLTVV.

The rearrangement links TRBV6-1 to TRBJ1-5, with 12 nucleotides matching TRBD1. The CDR3 length is 19 residues. V was clipped by 4 bases and J by 1 base; unmatched bases: 11. Germline V gene data show CDR1 as MNHNS and CDR2 as SASEGT. The CDR3 DNA reads as TGTGCCAGCAGTGCCGCATGGGACAGGGGGCCGGTAAGCAATCAGCCCCAGCATTTT. Protein sequence: CASSAAWDRGPVSNQPQHF.

The chain employs TRBV30 and TRBJ2-7, with D tentatively TRBD1 (6 bases). V shed 0 bases and J shed 6 bases, with 21 bases lying between them. This CDR3 has 16 amino acids. Germline V lookup: CDR1 GTSNPN, CDR2 SVGIG (reference sequence). CDR3 in amino acids: CAWSVQDSSVRGEQYF. CDR3 DNA sequence: TGTGCCTGGAGTGTACAAGACAGCAGCGTCAGGGGCGAGCAGTACTTC.

The chain has TRBV19 and TRBJ1-1; 7 bases fit TRBD1. J was trimmed by 4 bases and V by 6 bases; bases with no gene match: 5. Germline CDR1 reads LNHDA; CDR2 reads SQIVND (reference sequence). The CDR3 loop spans 13 amino acids. The CDR3 DNA is TGTGCCAGTAGCAGGGGGTTAGGCACTGAAGCTTTCTTT. Translating it yields CASSRGLGTEAFF. Filled out from reference TRBV19 and TRBJ1-1, the complete variable domain reads DGGITQSPKYLFRKEGQNVTLSCEQNLNHDAMYWYRQDPGQGLRLIYYSQIVNDFQKGDIAEGYSVSREKKESFPLTVTSAQKNPTAFYLCASSRGLGTEAFFGQGTRLTVV.

The chain carries TRBV10-1 and TRBJ2-6; TRBD1 aligns across 10 bases. This CDR3 contains 18 residues. Unmatched junction bases numbered 11, after V lost 4 bases and J lost 5 bases. CDR1 is WNHNN, CDR2 SYGVQD, per germline (reference sequence). CDR3 sequence: CASSALGTGVIWANVLTF. The CDR3 DNA sequence: TGCGCCAGCAGTGCTTTGGGGACAGGGGTCATCTGGGCCAACGTCCTGACTTTC.

This chain connects TRBV7-2 to TRBJ2-7; a weak D match, TRBD2 (5 bases). Germline CDR1 is SGHTA and CDR2 is FQGNSA. CDR3 size: 12 residues. Trimming removed 4 bases at V and 7 bases at J, with 11 bases between. In DNA, the CDR3 is TGTGCCAGCAGCTCTTGGCCGGGGGAGCAGTACTTC. This codes for CASSSWPGEQYF.

CDR3 DNA sequence: TGTGCCAGCACCCAGGCGGGTATCGAGCGCGAGCAGTACTTC. Amino acids: CASTQAGIEREQYF. The chain combines TRBV25-1 with TRBJ2-7; TRBD2 might be the D (5 bases). Germline CDR1 and CDR2: MGHDK and SYGVNS. The CDR3 is made up of 14 amino acids. V was cut by 7 bases and J by 6 bases, with 19 bases left in between.

CDR3 nucleotide sequence: TGTGCCAGCAGCGTAGACGGGGCGGGGTACAATGAGCAGTTCTTC. It specifies CASSVDGAGYNEQFF. The chain recombines TRBV9 with TRBJ2-1, with D possibly TRBD2 on 6 matching bases. V was pared by 0 bases and J by 4 bases, with 11 bases between. Germline CDR1 SGDLS, CDR2 YYNGEE. The CDR3 sequence is 15 residues long.

This clone was counted between two and nine times. This chain uses TRBV11-1 with TRBJ1-2; no clear D gene. Germline V gene sequence: CDR1 SGHAT, CDR2 FQDESV (reference sequence). Trimming cost V 5 bases and J 7 bases, with 11 bases left between them. This CDR3 contains 12 residues. CDR3 protein: CASSPGGFGYTF. Written as DNA, the CDR3 is TGTGCCAGCAGCCCCGGCGGGTTTGGCTACACCTTC.

The J gene is TRBJ1-1, the V gene TRBV30; D ambiguous. CDR3 length equals 12 residues. Germline CDR1 and CDR2: GTSNPN and SVGIG (reference sequence). With 7 bases removed from V and 4 bases from J, the gap between germline ends came to 13 bases. CDR3 bases: TGTGCCTTACGCCCCGGGTTCACTGAAGCTTTCTTT. Protein: CALRPGFTEAFF.

The chain carries TRBV11-3 and TRBJ2-7, with D perhaps matching TRBD2 (7 bases). V was shortened by 2 bases and J by 10 bases, with 12 bases between the two germline ends. There are 12 residues in the CDR3. Germline V lookup: CDR1 SGHNT, CDR2 YENEEA. Here the CDR3 reads CASSLNGGRQYF. The CDR3 DNA reads TGTGCCAGCAGCTTAAACGGGGGGCGACAGTACTTC.